This T cell receptor beta chain was sequenced during a study of tumor-infiltrating lymphocytes in oesophageal squamous cell carcinoma. There are 13 residues in the CDR3. Germline values: CDR1 SGHVS, CDR2 FNYEAQ. Of note for this clonotype: A read error may produce the germline difference seen at one junction end.

TCRdb analysed the PCR reads with MiXCR anew, one entry per CDR3 protein. This sample has 10,000 to 15,000 distinct CDR3 sequences, with more than 40% found just once. The receptor comes from a male donor with esophageal squamous cell carcinoma. The sequenced sample was normal esophageal tissue next to the tumor. This sequence joins TRBV7-6 and TRBJ2-1; 10 bases agree with TRBD2. The CDR3 bases are TGTGCTAGCAGCTTAGCGGGAGGCGTTGAGCAGTTCTTC. Protein sequence: CASSLAGGVEQFF.